This entry lists 18 T cell receptor beta chains sequenced from one sample in a study of PD-1 blockade in classical Hodgkin lymphoma. Time point denoted: cycle 4 day 1 (C4D1), after six to seven weeks of nivolumab. Autologous stem cell transplantation was followed by relapse in every patient, and brentuximab vedotin exposure varied. TCRdb's table, derived via immunoSEQ multiplex PCR, lists solely in-frame clones and lacks some. The sample includes just under 20,000 clones, 75% to 85% seen only once; the top ten take 20%. The starting material was peripheral blood mononuclear cells (PBMCs), obtained before the fourth cycle of nivolumab. Every receptor here comes from a human donor with classical Hodgkin lymphoma.

This sequence joins TRBV6-1 and TRBJ1-3; the D is unclear. The V end lost 3 bases, the J end lost 0 bases, and 0 bases lay between the germline ends. The CDR3 consists of 12 residues. CDR1 is MNHNS and CDR2 is SASEGT in the germline V gene. The CDR3 protein is CASSDSGNTIYF. The CDR3 DNA is TGTGCCAGCAGTGACTCTGGAAACACCATATATTTT.

The chain's CDR3 is CAISGQGAGTGELFF. The CDR3 region has the DNA TGTGCCATCAGTGGACAGGGGGCCGGCACCGGGGAGCTGTTTTTT. The chain combines TRBV10-3 with TRBJ2-2; 10 bases are a match to TRBD1. Germline lookup yields CDR1 ENHRY and CDR2 SYGVKD. J lost 4 bases, V lost 4 bases, and 3 bases had no gene match. The CDR3 extends over 15 amino acids.

The chain recombines TRBV7-2 with TRBJ2-1; TRBD2 matches 10 bases. CDR3 length: 15 amino acids. Germline lookup yields CDR1 SGHTA and CDR2 FQGNSA. V shed 5 bases, J shed 2 bases, and the junction held 3 bases outside the gene matches. The CDR3 loop is CASSQSGGAYNEQFF. The CDR3 DNA follows: TGTGCCAGCAGCCAGAGCGGGGGGGCCTACAATGAGCAGTTCTTC.

The J gene is TRBJ1-2, the V gene TRBV5-1; D not certain. Trimming pared 5 bases from V and 4 bases from J, leaving 12 bases between. The CDR3 is 13 residues long. The germline CDR1 and CDR2 sequences are SGHRS and YFSETQ. DNA of the CDR3: TGCGCCAGCAGTCCCTCTGAGTCCTATGGCTACACCTTC. Translation: CASSPSESYGYTF. Together with reference TRBV5-1 and TRBJ1-2, the CDR3 gives the full variable domain: KAGVTQTPRYLIKTRGQQVTLSCSPISGHRSVSWYQQTPGQGLQFLFEYFSETQRNKGNFPGRFSGRQFSNSRSEMNVSTLELGDSALYLCASSPSESYGYTFGSGTRLTVV.

This sequence joins TRBV13 and TRBJ1-2, with D possibly being TRBD1 (6 bases). Germline lookup yields CDR1 PRHDT and CDR2 FYEKMQ (reference sequence). CDR3 length equals 15 residues. V was trimmed by 4 bases and J by 4 bases, leaving 16 bases between them. CDR3 sequence reads: CASSSYTGRAYGYTF. The CDR3 DNA reads TGTGCCAGCAGCTCTTACACAGGGAGGGCCTATGGCTACACCTTC.

This clone occurred once. The chain carries TRBV5-1 and TRBJ1-3, with 10 bases identical to TRBD1. Losses at the gene ends were 3 bases for V and 2 bases for J; bases not matched to a gene: 5. Germline V lookup: CDR1 SGHRS, CDR2 YFSETQ. This CDR3 has 16 amino acids. In DNA form, the CDR3 reads TGCGCCAGCAGCTCCGAGGGGACAGGGGCTGGAAACACCATATATTTT. Its translation: CASSSEGTGAGNTIYF.

V is TRBV21-1 and J is TRBJ1-5; TRBD1 reflects the table's D call only, with no check against the DNA. TRBV21-1 is tagged as a pseudogene. The CDR3 loop spans 16 amino acids. The CDR3 is CASSKVGHRSNQPQHF. The CDR3 nucleotides are TGTGCCAGCAGCAAAGTCGGTCACAGGAGCAATCAGCCCCAGCATTTT.

This rearrangement joins TRBV19 to TRBJ2-6; D unresolved. This CDR3 region has 15 residues. The V gene's germline CDR1 is LNHDA and CDR2 SQIVND (reference sequence). V was clipped by 10 bases and J by 0 bases, with 13 bases between them. The CDR3 DNA sequence: TGTGCCACTGAGGAATGGGGCTCTGGGGCCAACGTCCTGACTTTC. It encodes CATEEWGSGANVLTF. The complete variable domain, with remaining parts taken from reference TRBV19 and TRBJ2-6, reads DGGITQSPKYLFRKEGQNVTLSCEQNLNHDAMYWYRQDPGQGLRLIYYSQIVNDFQKGDIAEGYSVSREKKESFPLTVTSAQKNPTAFYLCATEEWGSGANVLTFGAGSRLTVL.

This clone was detected a few times. The chain joins TRBV6-5 to TRBJ2-1; 7 bases align to TRBD1. CDR3 size: 15 residues. V was clipped by 0 bases and J by 7 bases; unmatched bases: 6. CDR1 MNHEY and CDR2 SVGAGI come from the germline V gene. This chain's CDR3 is CASSYSPAGGNEQFF. The CDR3 DNA is TGTGCCAGCAGTTACTCCCCGGCAGGGGGTAATGAGCAGTTCTTC.

This chain links TRBV27 with TRBJ2-1, with 10 bases fitting TRBD2. This CDR3 comprises 16 residues. The V segment lost 3 bases and the J segment 9 bases; nucleotides outside the gene matches: 11. Germline V gene lookup returns CDR1 MNHEY and CDR2 SMNVEV (reference sequence). The CDR3 sequence: CASSFRLSGGASEQFF. The DNA of the CDR3 is TGTGCCAGCAGTTTCCGACTAAGCGGGGGGGCCTCTGAGCAGTTCTTC.

In its sample, this clone was seen a few times. This chain uses TRBV6-6 with TRBJ2-2, with 8 bases matching TRBD1. Germline values: CDR1 MNHNY, CDR2 SVGAGI (reference sequence). J lost 6 bases, V lost 0 bases, and 3 bases had no gene match. The CDR3 runs 15 residues. The CDR3: CASSYSAGGPGELFF. The CDR3 DNA sequence: TGTGCCAGCAGTTACTCGGCAGGGGGCCCCGGGGAGCTGTTTTTT.

V usage is TRBV7-2 and J usage is TRBJ1-6, with D perhaps TRBD1 (5 bases). From germline, CDR1 is SGHTA and CDR2 FQGNSA. The CDR3 is 15 residues long. V was pared by 0 bases and J by 7 bases, with 10 bases between. CDR3 coding DNA: TGTGCCAGCAGCTTAGCAGGGGCCCAGAATTCACCCCTCCACTTT. It yields the protein CASSLAGAQNSPLHF.

This chain links TRBV5-4 with TRBJ2-5; weak D call: TRBD1 (5 bases). The CDR3 consists of 16 residues. CDR1 SGHNT and CDR2 YYREEE come from the germline V gene (reference sequence). Trimming stripped 0 bases from V and 4 bases from J, with 16 bases between. The CDR3 coding sequence is TGTGCCAGCAGCTTGGATATCGGTATGGGGCGAGAGACCCAGTACTTC. It yields the protein CASSLDIGMGRETQYF.

This clone was seen just once. The rearrangement links TRBV27 to TRBJ2-1, with TRBD2 identical over 10 bases. CDR1 and CDR2 (germline): MNHEY, SMNVEV (reference sequence). The CDR3 runs 15 residues. Unmatched junction bases numbered 9, after V lost 4 bases and J lost 9 bases. As DNA, the CDR3 is TGTGCCAGCAGTTCACGCCCGGGACTAGCGATTGAGCAGTTCTTC. Amino acid sequence: CASSSRPGLAIEQFF.

This clone showed up just a few times. The chain carries TRBV4-3 and TRBJ1-2, with D unclear. Germline-derived CDR1 and CDR2 are LGHNA and YSLEER. This CDR3 is built from 14 residues. Trimming removed 0 bases from V and 5 bases from J, with 10 bases in between. CDR3 region: CASSQDRARYGYTF. The DNA of the CDR3 is TGCGCCAGCAGCCAAGACCGGGCGAGGTATGGCTACACCTTC.

The chain recombines TRBV25-1 with TRBJ2-7; TRBD2 matches 10 bases. Germline trimming cut 1 base from V and 2 bases from J; bases unmatched to any gene: 8. Germline CDR1 and CDR2: MGHDK and SYGVNS. The CDR3 extends over 17 amino acids. The CDR3 reads CASSEWVPAGGPYEQYF. The CDR3 nucleotides read TGTGCCAGCAGTGAATGGGTGCCAGCGGGAGGGCCCTACGAGCAGTACTTC.

The chain recombines TRBV7-9 with TRBJ2-7; TRBD2 matches 10 bases. The V and J ends lost 5 bases and 0 bases, in that order; junction bases with no gene match: 10. The length of the CDR3 is 17 residues. Germline lookup yields CDR1 SEHNR and CDR2 FQNEAQ (reference sequence). In nucleotides, the CDR3 is TGTGCCAGCAGCAGGTTGGTTAGCGGGGGGAGCTCCTACGAGCAGTACGTC. Its protein is CASSRLVSGGSSYEQYV.

The rearrangement joins TRBV28 to TRBJ1-1; TRBD1 matches 7 bases. The CDR3 length is 15 residues. J gave up 1 base and V 2 bases, and 4 bases lay outside the gene matches. Germline V gene lookup returns CDR1 MDHEN and CDR2 SYDVKM. Written as DNA, the CDR3 is TGTGCCAGCAGTTTACTGGACAGGAGGAACACTGAAGCTTTCTTT. Translation gives CASSLLDRRNTEAFF.